The 32 T cell receptor beta chains in this list originate from one sample, sequenced in a study of cytomegalovirus exposure and HLA in healthy donors. Use of 60 Vbeta and 13 Jbeta primers characterized the PCR. Clones were read by immunoSEQ multiplex PCR, and TCRdb kept only the in-frame ones, dropping some. The sample carries approximately 120,000 clones, almost 75% recorded once. The sample taken for sequencing was PBMCs. The receptor source for this set is a middle-aged man in good health and CMV-seronegative.

Comment on this clone: This sample includes further DNA sequences coding for the same CDR3. V gene TRBV7-3 combines with J gene TRBJ1-1; TRBD1 agrees at 8 bases. J lost 1 base, V lost 5 bases, and 3 bases had no gene match. The CDR3 is 14 amino acids. Germline loops: CDR1 SGHTA, CDR2 FQGTGA. Here the CDR3 reads CASSPGQGNTEAFF. In nucleotides, the CDR3 is TGTGCCAGCAGCCCAGGACAGGGGAACACTGAAGCTTTCTTT.

The V gene is TRBV7-3, the J gene TRBJ2-3; 16 nucleotides match TRBD2. V gave up 4 bases and J gave up 6 bases; unmatched junction bases: 7. CDR1 is SGHTA and CDR2 is FQGTGA in the germline V gene. The CDR3 sequence is 17 residues long. CDR3 region: CASSSQGLAGGVDTQYF. CDR3 nucleotide sequence: TGTGCCAGCAGCTCCCAGGGACTAGCGGGGGGGGTGGATACGCAGTATTTT. The variable domain in full, with the rest retrieved from reference TRBV7-3 and TRBJ2-3, is GAGVSQTPSNKVTEKGKYVELRCDPISGHTALYWYRQSLGQGPEFLIYFQGTGAADDSGLPNDRFFAVRPEGSVSTLKIQRTERGDSAVYLCASSSQGLAGGVDTQYFGPGTRLTVL.

This clone showed up just a few times. V is TRBV14 and J is TRBJ1-1; tentatively, D is TRBD1 (6 bases). Trimming removed 3 bases from V and 11 bases from J, with 22 bases in between. CDR1 is SGHDN and CDR2 is FVKESK in the germline V gene. CDR3 length: 15 amino acids. For the CDR3, the DNA is TGTGCCAGCAGCCACGAGACAGGAATACGCTCGCGGGCTTTCTTT. It is translated as CASSHETGIRSRAFF.

The V call is TRBV4-1, the J call TRBJ1-2; D is perhaps TRBD1 (6 bases). V was shortened by 1 base and J by 8 bases, with 20 bases between the two germline ends. The CDR3 contains 16 residues. The V gene's germline CDR1 is MGHRA and CDR2 YSYEKL. CDR3 sequence reads: CASSQVGAPRYGGYTF. CDR3 nucleotides: TGCGCCAGCAGCCAAGTGGGGGCTCCTCGCTATGGAGGCTACACCTTC.

The chain is built from TRBV11-2 and TRBJ2-2; TRBD1 aligns across 10 bases. The CDR3 spans 16 residues. Per the germline V gene, CDR1 is SGHAT and CDR2 is FQNNGV. V trimming: 5 bases; J trimming: 6 bases; junction bases outside the gene matches: 9. CDR3 region: CASSPLTGQGSGELFF. CDR3 nucleotides: TGTGCCAGCAGCCCCTTAACGGGACAGGGGTCCGGGGAGCTGTTTTTT. Supplemented by reference TRBV11-2 and TRBJ2-2, the full variable domain reads EAGVAQSPRYKIIEKRQSVAFWCNPISGHATLYWYQQILGQGPKLLIQFQNNGVVDDSQLPKDRFSAERLKGVDSTLKIQPAKLEDSAVYLCASSPLTGQGSGELFFGEGSRLTVL.

Only one count was recorded for this clone. The rearrangement links TRBV5-6 to TRBJ1-2; D remains unclear. This CDR3 comprises 11 residues. Trimming removed 5 bases from V and 7 bases from J, with 9 bases in between. Germline CDR1 is SGHDT and CDR2 is YYEEEE. The CDR3 DNA reads TGTGCCAGCAGATTCGCGGGTGGCTACACCTTC. Protein sequence: CASRFAGGYTF.

This clone was observed a few times. V gene TRBV6-5 combines with J gene TRBJ2-2; TRBD2 might be the D (5 bases). From germline, CDR1 is MNHEY and CDR2 SVGAGI. Trimming took 9 bases from V and 9 from J, leaving 8 bases between them. This CDR3 has 10 residues. The CDR3 DNA reads as TGTGCCAGAACTAGTCGGGAGCTGTTTTTT. This encodes CARTSRELFF.

The chain employs TRBV4-2 and TRBJ1-5; 7 nucleotides line up with TRBD1. The germline CDR1 and CDR2 sequences are LGHNA and YNFKEQ. The length of the CDR3 is 19 residues. The V and J ends lost 4 bases and 6 bases, in that order; junction bases with no gene match: 21. CDR3 nucleotides: TGTGCCAGCAGCCCGAGGTTGGGGACAGTGGAATTCGGAGGTCAGCCCCAGCATTTT. Amino acids: CASSPRLGTVEFGGQPQHF.

The V call is TRBV27, the J call TRBJ2-1, with TRBD1 as a possible D gene (8 bases). Germline-derived CDR1 and CDR2 are MNHEY and SMNVEV (reference sequence). The CDR3 runs to 15 residues. V was trimmed by 5 bases and J by 6 bases, leaving 17 bases between them. Written as DNA, the CDR3 is TGTGCCAGCAGTCCCTCGGACAGGGAGGGCAATGAGCAGTTCTTC. Translation gives CASSPSDREGNEQFF.

This chain links TRBV13 with TRBJ2-1; 8 bases match TRBD2. The V and J ends lost 9 bases and 7 bases, in that order; junction bases with no gene match: 5. CDR1 is PRHDT and CDR2 is FYEKMQ in the germline V gene (reference sequence). This CDR3 is built from 12 residues. DNA for the CDR3: TGTGCCAGTCGGGGGGGTGGGAATGAGCAGTTCTTC. Protein product: CASRGGGNEQFF.

This sequence joins TRBV9 and TRBJ2-4; a possible D gene is TRBD1 (6 bases). The CDR3 extends over 16 amino acids. CDR1 is SGDLS, CDR2 YYNGEE, per germline. Trimming removed 2 bases from V and 1 base from J, with 13 bases in between. CDR3 sequence reads: CASSVAQDSAKNIQYF. The CDR3 bases are TGTGCCAGCAGCGTGGCCCAGGACAGCGCCAAAAACATTCAGTACTTC.

V and J are TRBV19 and TRBJ1-5; TRBD1 is a possible D gene (6 bases). Looked up from germline, CDR1 is LNHDA and CDR2 is SQIVND (reference sequence). Trimming pared 7 bases from V and 2 bases from J, leaving 18 bases between. This CDR3 has 16 residues. The CDR3 DNA follows: TGTGCCAGTAAAAACAACCACAGGGATGGCAATCAGCCCCAGCATTTT. Translating gives CASKNNHRDGNQPQHF.

The V and J genes are TRBV7-9 and TRBJ1-2; D call uncertain. In germline, CDR1 is SEHNR, CDR2 FQNEAQ (reference sequence). The length of the CDR3 is 13 residues. V lost 5 bases and J lost 4, with 11 bases in between. The CDR3 DNA reads TGTGCCAGCAGCCCCGGACTGAGCTATGGCTACACCTTC. This translates into CASSPGLSYGYTF. The variable domain in full, completed from reference TRBV7-9 and TRBJ1-2, reads DTGVSQNPRHKITKRGQNVTFRCDPISEHNRLYWYRQTLGQGPEFLTYFQNEAQLEKSRLLSDRFSAERPKGSFSTLEIQRTEQGDSAMYLCASSPGLSYGYTFGSGTRLTVV.

This clone was observed at least ten times. The chain uses TRBV6-5 and TRBJ1-6; TRBD1 agrees at 8 bases. CDR1 and CDR2 (germline): MNHEY, SVGAGI. Germline trimming cut 2 bases from V and 7 bases from J; bases unmatched to any gene: 4. The CDR3 is 15 amino acids. The CDR3 loop is CASSYLRGRNSPLHF. The CDR3 DNA follows: TGTGCCAGCAGTTACCTCAGGGGGCGAAATTCACCCCTCCACTTT.

The V gene is TRBV6-4, the J gene TRBJ2-5, with D possibly matching TRBD2 (6 bases). The end of the DNA fits TRBJ2-7 better, so the J call may be wrong. Per germline, CDR1 MRHNA and CDR2 SNTAGT. There are 16 residues in the CDR3. CDR3 DNA sequence: TGTGCCAGCAGGATAGAGGAGGGGTCAAGCTCCTACGAGCAGTACTTC. It yields the protein CASRIEEGSSSYEQYF.

This clone turned up a few times. The rearrangement links TRBV7-9 to TRBJ1-1; no definite D call. This CDR3 has 12 residues. Trimming cost V 5 bases and J 6 bases, with 10 bases left between them. The germline V gene encodes CDR1 SEHNR and CDR2 FQNEAQ (reference sequence). The CDR3 region has the DNA TGTGCCAGCAGCCCTGACTCCCCTGAAGCTTTCTTT. Its protein is CASSPDSPEAFF.

The V and J genes are TRBV5-1 and TRBJ1-5; no reliable D call. The ends were cut back, 0 bases at V and 5 bases at J, with 12 bases in the middle. The CDR3 length is 15 residues. Germline V lookup: CDR1 SGHRS, CDR2 YFSETQ. The CDR3 DNA reads TGCGCCAGCAGCTTGGCTCGCAGGATCGATCAGCCCCAGCATTTT. Amino acid sequence: CASSLARRIDQPQHF.

This chain links TRBV5-1 with TRBJ2-1; D might be TRBD2 (6 bases). The V end was cut by 0 bases, the J end by 2 bases, with 9 bases between. Germline lookup yields CDR1 SGHRS and CDR2 YFSETQ. The CDR3 runs to 15 residues. CDR3 nucleotides: TGCGCCAGCAGCTTGGATGGGACTCCCTACAATGAGCAGTTCTTC. It codes for CASSLDGTPYNEQFF.

This chain uses TRBV11-2 with TRBJ1-1; D is unresolved. CDR1 is SGHAT and CDR2 is FQNNGV in the germline V gene. The CDR3 runs 15 residues. The V end was cut by 5 bases, the J end by 0 bases, with 13 bases between. CDR3 sequence: CASSRPEELNTEAFF. The DNA for the CDR3 is TGTGCCAGCAGCCGTCCGGAGGAGTTGAACACTGAAGCTTTCTTT.

This sequence joins TRBV5-5 and TRBJ1-3; no reliable D call. Germline CDR1 is SGHKS and CDR2 is YYEKEE (reference sequence). V was shortened by 4 bases and J by 7 bases, with 6 bases between the two germline ends. There are 11 residues in the CDR3. The CDR3 sequence is CASSTRNTIYF. CDR3 DNA: TGTGCCAGCAGCACGCGGAACACCATATATTTT.

This clone was detected only a few times. The chain employs TRBV18 and TRBJ1-3; tentatively, D is TRBD1 (5 bases). The V end was cut by 6 bases, the J end by 2 bases, with 11 bases between. CDR1 is KGHSH, CDR2 LQKENI, per germline. The CDR3 runs 14 residues. As DNA, the CDR3 is TGTGCCAGCTCGGGTGGGACTACTGGAAACACCATATATTTT. It translates to CASSGGTTGNTIYF.

The rearrangement uses TRBV7-6 and TRBJ1-6, with a tentative D call TRBD1 (6 bases). There are 15 residues in the CDR3. Germline values: CDR1 SGHVS, CDR2 FNYEAQ. V was shortened by 1 base and J by 10 bases, with 14 bases between the two germline ends. For the CDR3, the DNA is TGTGCCAGCAGCTTAGGGCCCGAGGGGACATCACCCCTCCACTTT. It codes for CASSLGPEGTSPLHF.

This clone was counted a few times. The chain links TRBV28 to TRBJ2-2, with TRBD2 matching 9 bases. In germline, CDR1 is MDHEN, CDR2 SYDVKM. This CDR3 spans 14 amino acids. The trim removed 9 bases at V and 3 bases at J, leaving 5 bases unmatched. CDR3 nucleotide sequence: TGTGCCAGTAGACTAGCGGCCCACACCGGGGAGCTGTTTTTT. This encodes CASRLAAHTGELFF.

The rearrangement uses TRBV7-9 and TRBJ2-7; possible D gene TRBD1, 6 bases. CDR1 and CDR2 from the germline V gene are SEHNR and FQNEAQ (reference sequence). The V end was cut by 3 bases, the J end by 5 bases, with 17 bases between. The length of the CDR3 is 15 residues. The CDR3 bases are TGTGCCAGCAGCTTCCCCCGAGGGGGTGGCAACGAGCAGTACTTC. The encoded protein is CASSFPRGGGNEQYF.

This clone was seen only a few times. The V gene is TRBV9, the J gene TRBJ2-5; 8 bases map to TRBD1. J gave up 11 bases and V 4 bases, and 13 bases lay outside the gene matches. The CDR3 runs to 14 residues. Germline V lookup: CDR1 SGDLS, CDR2 YYNGEE. The CDR3 DNA follows: TGTGCCAGCAGCAAACGGACAGGGTCGGGGGAGCAGTACTTC. Translation gives CASSKRTGSGEQYF.

This sequence joins TRBV15 and TRBJ2-5, with 9 bases identical to TRBD1. This CDR3 is built from 17 residues. The V gene end was trimmed by 0 bases and the J gene end by 4 bases; junction bases not matched to a gene: 9. Looked up from germline, CDR1 is LNHNV and CDR2 is YYDKDF (reference sequence). The CDR3 region has the DNA TGTGCCACCAGCAGAGATACCGACGTGACAGGGGGAGAGACCCAGTACTTC. It is translated as CATSRDTDVTGGETQYF.

V is TRBV4-3 and J is TRBJ1-5, with a tentative D call TRBD1 (5 bases). Trimming removed 4 bases at V and 3 bases at J, with 13 bases between. Germline-derived CDR1 and CDR2 are LGHNA and YSLEER. The CDR3 has 15 amino acids. CDR3 nucleotide sequence: TGCGCCAGCAGCCTATACAGGTCCTACAATCAGCCCCAGCATTTT. The encoded protein is CASSLYRSYNQPQHF.

The chain recombines TRBV6-5 with TRBJ1-5; D not resolved. The CDR3 loop spans 15 amino acids. Germline lookup yields CDR1 MNHEY and CDR2 SVGAGI. V gave up 4 bases and J gave up 7 bases, with 17 bases separating them. CDR3 in DNA: TGTGCCAGCAGTTCCGGGTCCGGTATTGACCAGCCCCAGCATTTT. It yields the protein CASSSGSGIDQPQHF.

The chain carries TRBV5-1 and TRBJ1-5, with a possible D match to TRBD1 (5 bases). Germline V CDR1 and CDR2: SGHRS, YFSETQ. CDR3 length equals 13 residues. Trimming stripped 0 bases from V and 11 bases from J, with 12 bases between. The CDR3 DNA sequence: TGCGCCAGCAGCTTGGACTCGGCAGGGACCCAGCATTTT. As protein: CASSLDSAGTQHF.

The rearrangement joins TRBV11-2 to TRBJ2-7; D unclear. Trimming shortened V by 0 bases and J by 0 bases, and 18 bases separated the two germline ends. The CDR3 has 18 amino acids. Per germline, CDR1 SGHAT and CDR2 FQNNGV. CDR3 sequence: CASSLDRQLKFSSYEQYF. In nucleotides, the CDR3 is TGTGCCAGCAGCTTAGATCGTCAGTTGAAGTTCTCCTCCTACGAGCAGTACTTC.

This clone has just a few counts. The chain employs TRBV7-2 and TRBJ2-3; a possible D gene is TRBD2 (7 bases). The V and J ends lost 5 bases and 9 bases respectively, with 12 bases between them. The CDR3 runs to 12 residues. Germline CDR1 and CDR2: SGHTA and FQGNSA. The CDR3 is CASSLEGGTQYF. The CDR3 DNA is TGTGCCAGCAGCCTGGAGGGGGGGACGCAGTATTTT.

The genes are TRBV18 and TRBJ1-6; 7 bases align to TRBD1. The V segment lost 5 bases and the J segment 7 bases; nucleotides outside the gene matches: 2. This CDR3 is built from 13 residues. Germline CDR1 and CDR2: KGHSH and LQKENI. CDR3 DNA: TGTGCCAGCTCAGGACAGGAAAATTCACCCCTCCACTTT. Protein sequence: CASSGQENSPLHF.